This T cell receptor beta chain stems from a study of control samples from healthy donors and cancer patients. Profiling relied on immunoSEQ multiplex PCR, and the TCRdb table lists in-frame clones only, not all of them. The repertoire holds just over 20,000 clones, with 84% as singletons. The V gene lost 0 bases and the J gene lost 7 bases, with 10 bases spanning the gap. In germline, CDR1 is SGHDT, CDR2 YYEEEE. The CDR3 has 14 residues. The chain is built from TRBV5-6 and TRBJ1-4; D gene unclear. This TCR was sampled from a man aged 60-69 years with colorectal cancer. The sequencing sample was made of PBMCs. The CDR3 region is CASSLGPPGEKLFF. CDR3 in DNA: TGTGCCAGCAGCTTGGGGCCGCCAGGTGAAAAACTGTTTTTT.